These T cell receptor beta chains were read from a single sample in a study of cytomegalovirus exposure and HLA in healthy donors. Sequencing used immunoSEQ multiplex PCR; TCRdb keeps in-frame clones, though not all of them. In the table there are roughly 220,000 clones, roughly 68% of which are singletons. The specimen sequenced was PBMCs. These TCRs come from a man between 35 and 55 years old in good health and CMV-seropositive. Both conserved end residues are part of each CDR3. Fields, in order: CDR3 protein, CDR3 DNA, J gene, D gene, V gene, clone size. D genes are given only for firm matches. The size of a clone is reported for some rows only, either as once, few or many, or as a class for expanded clones.

CDR3: CASSPSRYNEQFF
DNA: TGTGCCAGCTCACCGTCCCGTTATAATGAGCAGTTCTTC
J: TRBJ2-1
D: -
V: TRBV18
size: -

CDR3: CASSLGRQETQYF
DNA: TGTGCCAGCAGCTTAGGCAGACAAGAGACCCAGTACTTC
J: TRBJ2-5
D: -
V: TRBV11-2
size: few

CDR3: CASSLAVGGAYEQYF
DNA: TGTGCCAGCAGCTTGGCCGTCGGAGGGGCCTACGAGCAGTACTTC
J: TRBJ2-7
D: -
V: TRBV5-6
size: -

CDR3: CASSTGGGQPQHF
DNA: TGTGCCAGCAGTACAGGGGGAGGTCAGCCCCAGCATTTT
J: TRBJ1-5
D: TRBD1
V: TRBV2
size: -

CDR3: CASSLQANTGELFF
DNA: TGTGCCAGCAGCTTACAGGCAAACACCGGGGAGCTGTTTTTT
J: TRBJ2-2
D: -
V: TRBV6-4
size: few

CDR3: CASSGSGQASSGNTIYF
DNA: TGTGCCAGCAGCGGGTCTGGGCAGGCAAGCTCTGGAAACACCATATATTTT
J: TRBJ1-3
D: -
V: TRBV9
size: -

CDR3: CASSSPWGDTEAFF
DNA: TGTGCCAGCAGCTCCCCTTGGGGAGACACTGAAGCTTTCTTT
J: TRBJ1-1
D: -
V: TRBV7-8
size: -

CDR3: CSVEVPRGSADTQYF
DNA: TGCAGCGTTGAAGTCCCCCGGGGATCGGCAGATACGCAGTATTTT
J: TRBJ2-3
D: -
V: TRBV29-1
size: -

CDR3: CASSFLRDRIQETQYF
DNA: TGTGCCAGCAGCTTCCTCCGGGACAGGATTCAAGAGACCCAGTACTTC
J: TRBJ2-5
D: TRBD1
V: TRBV7-6
size: -

CDR3: CASSIDPGYGYTF
DNA: TGTGCCAGTAGTATAGATCCGGGTTATGGCTACACCTTC
J: TRBJ1-2
D: -
V: TRBV19
size: -

CDR3: CASSEDPGTGAGELFF
DNA: TGTGCCAGCAGTGAAGACCCCGGGACAGGGGCCGGGGAGCTGTTTTTT
J: TRBJ2-2
D: TRBD1
V: TRBV6-1
size: few

CDR3: CASSFIWQGISGANVLTF
DNA: TGTGCCAGCAGTTTTATTTGGCAGGGGATCTCTGGGGCCAACGTCCTGACTTTC
J: TRBJ2-6
D: -
V: TRBV27
size: few

CDR3: CASRRGGFSTTDTQYF
DNA: TGTGCCAGCAGGCGGGGGGGCTTCTCGACCACAGATACGCAGTATTTT
J: TRBJ2-3
D: TRBD2
V: TRBV2
size: few

CDR3: CASSLEFPDTDTQYF
DNA: TGTGCCAGCAGCTTAGAATTTCCAGACACAGATACGCAGTATTTT
J: TRBJ2-3
D: -
V: TRBV7-8
size: -

CDR3: CASRRGGAYNEQFF
DNA: TGTGCCAGCCGAAGGGGAGGGGCCTACAATGAGCAGTTCTTC
J: TRBJ2-1
D: TRBD2
V: TRBV2
size: -

CDR3: CASKENRGGTDTQYF
DNA: TGTGCCAGCAAGGAGAATCGGGGAGGCACAGATACGCAGTATTTT
J: TRBJ2-3
D: -
V: TRBV6-1
size: -

CDR3: CASSELQGVPEAFF
DNA: TGTGCCAGCAGTGAACTACAGGGGGTACCTGAAGCTTTCTTT
J: TRBJ1-1
D: TRBD1
V: TRBV2
size: -

CDR3: CASSVARAGPNSPLHF
DNA: TGTGCCAGCAGTGTGGCTCGTGCGGGGCCTAATTCACCCCTCCACTTT
J: TRBJ1-6
D: -
V: TRBV25-1
size: -

CDR3: CASSLHPTSGNTIYF
DNA: TGTGCCAGCAGCTTACACCCGACATCTGGAAACACCATATATTTT
J: TRBJ1-3
D: -
V: TRBV11-1
size: few

CDR3: CASSQSNRPTETHLVTEAFF
DNA: TGCGCCAGCAGTCAATCGAATCGACCGACAGAAACCCACCTCGTCACTGAAGCTTTCTTT
J: TRBJ1-1
D: -
V: TRBV23-1
size: -

CDR3: CSVEGLDRNTGELFF
DNA: TGCAGCGTTGAAGGGCTGGACAGAAACACCGGGGAGCTGTTTTTT
J: TRBJ2-2
D: -
V: TRBV29-1
size: -

CDR3: CASRRQGNGNTIYF
DNA: TGTGCCAGCCGCAGACAGGGTAACGGAAACACCATATATTTT
J: TRBJ1-3
D: TRBD1
V: TRBV6-1
size: -